Following are 6 T cell receptor beta chains from one sample sequenced in a study of shared clonotypes between healthy human individuals. Assay: immunoSEQ multiplex PCR; the TCRdb copy retains only in-frame clones and omits some. The table records fewer than 1.8 million clones, approximately 98.5% of them present only once. The sample consisted of naive CD4+ T cells sorted from blood. Subset denoted: CD45RA+ positively selected. Receptor source: a man between 25 and 39 years old in good health.

The J gene is TRBJ1-5, the V gene TRBV4-1; D unclear. V was trimmed by 1 base and J by 7 bases, leaving 14 bases between them. Germline V gene sequence: CDR1 MGHRA, CDR2 YSYEKL. The CDR3 runs to 15 residues. In DNA form, the CDR3 reads TGCGCCAGCAGCCAAGGGTATGGAGGGTTGCAGCCCCAGCATTTT. Amino acids: CASSQGYGGLQPQHF.

V is TRBV6-6 and J is TRBJ2-2, with 7 bases fitting TRBD2. CDR3 length: 15 residues. J gave up 1 base and V 2 bases, and 1 base lay outside the gene matches. Germline CDR1 and CDR2: MNHNY and SVGAGI (reference sequence). The DNA for the CDR3 is TGTGCCAGCAGTTACGGCGGGGGGAACACCGGGGAGCTGTTTTTT. Its translation: CASSYGGGNTGELFF.

Concerning this clone: Other DNA sequences within the sample encode an identical CDR3. This chain joins TRBV5-1 and TRBJ2-7; TRBD1 matches 8 bases. The V gene's germline CDR1 is SGHRS and CDR2 YFSETQ. Germline trimming cut 3 bases from V and 3 bases from J; bases unmatched to any gene: 2. This CDR3 is 13 amino acids long. The CDR3: CASSSGQGYEQYF. The CDR3 DNA is TGCGCCAGCAGCTCCGGACAGGGCTACGAGCAGTACTTC.

The chain couples TRBV10-2 to TRBJ2-5; D remains ambiguous. CDR3 length: 15 amino acids. V dropped 2 bases and J dropped 2 bases, with 12 bases sitting between them. Looked up from germline, CDR1 is WSHSY and CDR2 is SAAADI. The CDR3 loop reads CASSEPGGIQETQYF. The DNA of the CDR3 is TGCGCCAGCAGTGAGCCGGGCGGCATTCAAGAGACCCAGTACTTC.

The chain employs TRBV30 and TRBJ1-5, with TRBD1 matching 7 bases. V shed 0 bases, J shed 2 bases, and the junction held 4 bases outside the gene matches. The length of the CDR3 is 15 residues. Germline CDR1 GTSNPN, CDR2 SVGIG (reference sequence). Here the CDR3 reads CAWSVSGGGNQPQHF. The DNA for the CDR3 is TGTGCCTGGAGTGTATCAGGGGGGGGCAATCAGCCCCAGCATTTT.

The rearrangement uses TRBV14 and TRBJ2-3, with D possibly being TRBD1 (5 bases). This CDR3 comprises 17 residues. Between the trimmed V and J ends, which lost 0 bases and 0 bases, there was a span of 13 bases. Germline-derived CDR1 and CDR2 are SGHDN and FVKESK. In nucleotides, the CDR3 is TGTGCCAGCAGCCAAGATCTTGGGGCCACCAGCACAGATACGCAGTATTTT. Encoded protein: CASSQDLGATSTDTQYF.